This T cell receptor (beta chain) was recovered during a study of cytomegalovirus exposure and HLA in healthy donors. PCR primers comprised 60 Vbeta and 13 Jbeta primers. This table comes from immunoSEQ multiplex PCR, and its TCRdb copy is limited to in-frame clones, with some not included. Seen in this sample are around 120,000 clones; the ten most common clones hold around 0.6%. The CDR3 is made up of 14 amino acids. Germline values: CDR1 SGHDT, CDR2 YYEEEE. The V gene lost 4 bases and the J gene lost 2 bases, with 10 bases spanning the gap. The specimen sequenced was PBMCs. The clonotype was recovered from a man aged 45-60 years in good health and CMV-seronegative. The V and J genes are TRBV5-6 and TRBJ1-5; the D gene is possibly TRBD1 (6 bases). DNA of the CDR3: TGTGCCAGCAGCCAACAGGGAGGCAATCAGCCCCAGCATTTT. This encodes CASSQQGGNQPQHF.